This TCR beta chain emerged from a study of shared clonotypes between healthy human individuals. TCRdb's copy holds only in-frame clones and misses some; the assay was immunoSEQ multiplex PCR. The sample holds a few million clones, about 92% seen once. V dropped 6 bases and J dropped 4; count of bases not matched to a gene: 6. The germline CDR1 and CDR2 sequences are WSHSY and SAAADI. The CDR3 totals 14 residues. Sequenced input: naive CD4+ T cells from PBMCs. Described subset: CD45RA+ positively selected. V gene TRBV10-2 combines with J gene TRBJ2-7, with 10 nucleotides matching TRBD2. This sequence was found in a young man in good health. Some clones in this sample may be carry-over from other donors' samples. CDR3 in DNA: TGCGCCAGCAGGATTGGACTAGCGGTTTACGAGCAGTACTTC. Protein: CASRIGLAVYEQYF.